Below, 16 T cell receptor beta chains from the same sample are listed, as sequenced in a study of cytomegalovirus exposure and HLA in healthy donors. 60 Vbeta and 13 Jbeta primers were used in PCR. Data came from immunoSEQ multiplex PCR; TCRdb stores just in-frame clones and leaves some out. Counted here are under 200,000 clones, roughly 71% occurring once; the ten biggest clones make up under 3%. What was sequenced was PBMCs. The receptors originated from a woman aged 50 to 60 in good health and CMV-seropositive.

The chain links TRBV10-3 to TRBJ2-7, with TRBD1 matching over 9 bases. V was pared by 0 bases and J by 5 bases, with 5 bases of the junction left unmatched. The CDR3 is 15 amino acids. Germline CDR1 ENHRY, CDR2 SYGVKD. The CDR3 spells CAISESGTGLHEQYF. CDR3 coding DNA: TGTGCCATCAGTGAGTCCGGGACAGGGCTCCACGAGCAGTACTTC.

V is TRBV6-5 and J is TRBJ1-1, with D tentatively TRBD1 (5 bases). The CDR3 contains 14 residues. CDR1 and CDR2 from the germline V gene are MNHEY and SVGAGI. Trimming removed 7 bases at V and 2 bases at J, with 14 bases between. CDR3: CASTGGGLNTEAFF. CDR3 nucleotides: TGTGCCAGCACCGGGGGGGGACTCAACACTGAAGCTTTCTTT.

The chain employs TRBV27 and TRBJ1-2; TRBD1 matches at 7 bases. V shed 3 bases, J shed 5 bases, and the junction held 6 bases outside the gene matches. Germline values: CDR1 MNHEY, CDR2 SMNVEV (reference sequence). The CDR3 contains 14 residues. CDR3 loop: CASSFDRVGYGYTF. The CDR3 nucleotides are TGTGCCAGCAGTTTCGACAGGGTTGGGTATGGCTACACCTTC.

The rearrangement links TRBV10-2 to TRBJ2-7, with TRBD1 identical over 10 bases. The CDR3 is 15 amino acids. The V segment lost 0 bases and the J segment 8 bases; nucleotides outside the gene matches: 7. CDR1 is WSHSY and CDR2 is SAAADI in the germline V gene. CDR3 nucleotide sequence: TGCGCCAGCAGTGAGTCGGGGGGACAGGGGCTCAAGCAGTACTTC. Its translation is CASSESGGQGLKQYF.

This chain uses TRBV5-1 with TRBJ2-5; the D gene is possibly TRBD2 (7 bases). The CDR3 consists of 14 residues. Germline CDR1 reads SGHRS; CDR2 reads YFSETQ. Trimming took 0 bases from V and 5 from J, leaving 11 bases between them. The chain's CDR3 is CASSLGGGHETQYF. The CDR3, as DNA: TGCGCCAGCAGCTTGGGGGGGGGCCACGAGACCCAGTACTTC.

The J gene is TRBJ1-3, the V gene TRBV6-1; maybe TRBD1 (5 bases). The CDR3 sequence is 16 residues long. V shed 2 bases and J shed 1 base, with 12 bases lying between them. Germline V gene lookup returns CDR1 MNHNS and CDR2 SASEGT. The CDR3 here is CASSESGGTSGNTIYF. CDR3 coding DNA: TGTGCCAGCAGTGAAAGCGGAGGGACGTCTGGAAACACCATATATTTT.

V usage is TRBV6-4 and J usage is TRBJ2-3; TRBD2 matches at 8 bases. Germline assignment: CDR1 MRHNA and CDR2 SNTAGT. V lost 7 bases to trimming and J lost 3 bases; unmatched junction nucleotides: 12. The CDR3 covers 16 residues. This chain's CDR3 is CASKLRAGGSTDTQYF. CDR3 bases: TGTGCCAGCAAGCTAAGGGCGGGGGGATCTACAGATACGCAGTATTTT.

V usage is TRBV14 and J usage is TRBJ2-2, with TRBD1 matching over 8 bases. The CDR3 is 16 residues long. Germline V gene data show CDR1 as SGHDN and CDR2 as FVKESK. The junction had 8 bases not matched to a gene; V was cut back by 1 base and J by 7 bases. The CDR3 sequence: CASSQGTGTVYGELFF. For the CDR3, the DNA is TGTGCCAGCAGCCAAGGGACAGGGACGGTATACGGGGAGCTGTTTTTT.

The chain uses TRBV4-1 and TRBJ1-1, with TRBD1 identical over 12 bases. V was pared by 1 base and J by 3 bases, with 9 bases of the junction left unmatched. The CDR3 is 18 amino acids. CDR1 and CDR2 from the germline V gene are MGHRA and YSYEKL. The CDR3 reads CASSQVLGTGGRHTEAFF. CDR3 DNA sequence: TGCGCCAGCAGCCAAGTATTGGGGACAGGGGGCCGGCACACTGAAGCTTTCTTT.

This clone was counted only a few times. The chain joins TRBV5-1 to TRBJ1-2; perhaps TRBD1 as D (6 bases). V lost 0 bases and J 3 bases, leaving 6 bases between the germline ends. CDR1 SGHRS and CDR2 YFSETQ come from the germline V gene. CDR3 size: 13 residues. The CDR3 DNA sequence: TGCGCCAGCAGCTTGGCAGGGGACTATGGCTACACCTTC. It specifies CASSLAGDYGYTF.

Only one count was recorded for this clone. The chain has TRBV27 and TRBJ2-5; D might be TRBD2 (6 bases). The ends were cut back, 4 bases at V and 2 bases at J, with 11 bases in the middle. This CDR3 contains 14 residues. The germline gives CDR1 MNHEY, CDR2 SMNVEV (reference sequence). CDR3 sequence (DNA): TGTGCCAGCAGTTATTCCGGGACTCAAGAGACCCAGTACTTC. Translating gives CASSYSGTQETQYF.

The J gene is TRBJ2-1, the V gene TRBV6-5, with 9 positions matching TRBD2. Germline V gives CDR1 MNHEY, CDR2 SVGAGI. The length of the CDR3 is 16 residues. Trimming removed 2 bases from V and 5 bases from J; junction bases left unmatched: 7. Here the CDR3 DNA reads TGTGCCAGCAGTTACAGTTTAACTAGCGGGCACAATGAGCAGTTCTTC. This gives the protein CASSYSLTSGHNEQFF.

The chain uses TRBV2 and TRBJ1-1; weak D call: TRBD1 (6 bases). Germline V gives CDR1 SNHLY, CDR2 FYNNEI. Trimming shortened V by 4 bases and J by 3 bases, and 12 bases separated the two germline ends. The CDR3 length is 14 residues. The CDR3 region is CASSAWGGHTEAFF. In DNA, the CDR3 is TGTGCCAGCAGTGCGTGGGGGGGGCACACTGAAGCTTTCTTT.

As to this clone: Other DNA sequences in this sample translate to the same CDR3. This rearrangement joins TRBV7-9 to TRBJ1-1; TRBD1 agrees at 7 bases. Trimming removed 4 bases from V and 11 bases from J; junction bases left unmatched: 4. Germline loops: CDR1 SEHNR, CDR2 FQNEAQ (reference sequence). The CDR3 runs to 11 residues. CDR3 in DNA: TGTGCCAGCAGCTCCGGGACAGAGGCTTTCTTT. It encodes CASSSGTEAFF.

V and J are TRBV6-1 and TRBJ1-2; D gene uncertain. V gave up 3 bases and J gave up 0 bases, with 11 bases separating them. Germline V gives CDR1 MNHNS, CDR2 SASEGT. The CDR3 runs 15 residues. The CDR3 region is CASSEVGRTNYGYTF. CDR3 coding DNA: TGTGCCAGCAGTGAGGTGGGCAGAACTAACTATGGCTACACCTTC.

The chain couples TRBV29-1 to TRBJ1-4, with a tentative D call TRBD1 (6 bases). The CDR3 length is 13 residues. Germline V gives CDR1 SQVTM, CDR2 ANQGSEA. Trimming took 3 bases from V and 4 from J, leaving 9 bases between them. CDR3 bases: TGCAGCGTTGAGGACAGATATAATGAAAAACTGTTTTTT. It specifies CSVEDRYNEKLFF.